The 27 T cell receptor beta chains presented below share a single source sample, sequenced in a study of cytomegalovirus exposure and HLA in healthy donors. The repertoire was sequenced with immunoSEQ multiplex PCR; TCRdb's copy has only in-frame clones and lacks some. The data show about 160,000 clones, approximately 96% seen once. Sequenced input: PBMCs. These TCRs come from a woman between 18 and 30 years old in good health and CMV-seronegative.

CDR3: CASSSGRTDTQYF. In DNA form, the CDR3 reads TGTGCCAGCAGCTCGGGGAGGACAGATACGCAGTATTTT. This chain links TRBV7-2 with TRBJ2-3; D is perhaps TRBD2 (6 bases). This CDR3 region has 13 residues. V was trimmed by 4 bases and J by 3 bases, leaving 8 bases between them. Germline V gene lookup returns CDR1 SGHTA and CDR2 FQGNSA.

The DNA of the CDR3 is TGTGCCAGCAGCCCCGGGACTAAAAACACCGGGGAGCTGTTTTTT. This translates into CASSPGTKNTGELFF. This chain links TRBV11-2 with TRBJ2-2; 7 positions agree with TRBD2. Germline trimming cut 5 bases from V and 2 bases from J; bases unmatched to any gene: 5. CDR1 SGHAT and CDR2 FQNNGV come from the germline V gene. CDR3 length equals 15 residues. Full variable domain (rest looked up from reference TRBV11-2 and TRBJ2-2): EAGVAQSPRYKIIEKRQSVAFWCNPISGHATLYWYQQILGQGPKLLIQFQNNGVVDDSQLPKDRFSAERLKGVDSTLKIQPAKLEDSAVYLCASSPGTKNTGELFFGEGSRLTVL.

This clone was seen once. The chain employs TRBV14 and TRBJ2-7; 8 bases agree with TRBD1. The germline gives CDR1 SGHDN, CDR2 FVKESK. With 3 bases clipped from V and 2 bases from J, the junction kept 6 bases outside the gene matches. This CDR3 comprises 15 residues. CDR3 amino acids: CASSQRGQGTYEQYF. CDR3 nucleotides: TGTGCCAGCAGCCAGAGAGGACAGGGAACCTACGAGCAGTACTTC.

CDR3: CASSRERNYGYTF. The CDR3 DNA is TGTGCCAGCAGCCGTGAGCGCAACTATGGCTACACCTTC. The chain has TRBV6-5 and TRBJ1-2; D call uncertain. The CDR3 covers 13 residues. V dropped 6 bases and J dropped 2 bases, with 10 bases sitting between them. CDR1 and CDR2 from the germline V gene are MNHEY and SVGAGI.

The chain is built from TRBV20-1 and TRBJ1-1; D gene uncertain. This CDR3 contains 10 residues. Deletions cut 6 bases from V and 7 bases from J, with 9 bases between. The germline CDR1 and CDR2 sequences are DFQATT and SNEGSKA (reference sequence). The CDR3 loop reads CSAHRVEAFF. The DNA of the CDR3 is TGCAGTGCCCACCGCGTTGAAGCTTTCTTT.

This sequence joins TRBV6-5 and TRBJ2-2; D is possibly TRBD1 (6 bases). Trimming took off 10 bases at V and 5 bases at J, with 20 bases between the two ends. The CDR3 is 15 amino acids. CDR1 is MNHEY, CDR2 SVGAGI, per germline. The CDR3 loop is CATAGQMRFTGELFF. DNA of the CDR3: TGTGCCACTGCAGGACAGATGCGGTTTACCGGGGAGCTGTTTTTT.

This chain uses TRBV5-4 with TRBJ2-1; weak D call: TRBD2 (5 bases). Deletions cut 4 bases from V and 4 bases from J, with 15 bases between. Looked up from germline, CDR1 is SGHNT and CDR2 is YYREEE (reference sequence). The CDR3 consists of 15 residues. Here the CDR3 reads CASSNAGSGYNEQFF. The CDR3 coding sequence is TGTGCCAGCAGCAACGCGGGCTCGGGTTACAATGAGCAGTTCTTC.

The CDR3 nucleotides are TGTGCCAGCAGATTACTCCGAATGGACAATGAGCAGTTCTTC. Its translation: CASRLLRMDNEQFF. V and J are TRBV6-1 and TRBJ2-1, with D uncertain. The CDR3 extends over 14 amino acids. CDR1 is MNHNS, CDR2 SASEGT, per germline. Trimming cost V 6 bases and J 5 bases, with 14 bases left between them.

V usage is TRBV7-2 and J usage is TRBJ2-7, with TRBD2 matching over 10 bases. J lost 2 bases, V lost 6 bases, and 4 bases had no gene match. Germline lookup yields CDR1 SGHTA and CDR2 FQGNSA. CDR3 length: 14 amino acids. The CDR3 reads CASSYSGGTYEQYF. DNA of the CDR3: TGTGCCAGCAGTTATAGCGGGGGGACCTACGAGCAGTACTTC.

This rearrangement joins TRBV7-8 to TRBJ2-2; 12 bases fit TRBD2. This CDR3 contains 18 residues. Germline CDR1 is SGHVS and CDR2 is FQNEAQ. The J segment lost 1 base and the V segment lost 1 base, leaving 4 bases of the junction unmatched. The CDR3 sequence: CASSLETSGGQNTGELFF. The CDR3 region has the DNA TGTGCCAGCAGCTTAGAAACTAGCGGGGGGCAGAACACCGGGGAGCTGTTTTTT.

V is TRBV6-1 and J is TRBJ1-1; 7 bases match TRBD1. The CDR3 is made up of 17 amino acids. Germline V gene sequence: CDR1 MNHNS, CDR2 SASEGT. V gave up 2 bases and J gave up 1 base; unmatched junction bases: 10. CDR3 amino acids: CASSENFQGVSNTEAFF. The CDR3, as DNA: TGTGCCAGCAGTGAAAACTTCCAGGGGGTGTCGAACACTGAAGCTTTCTTT.

The chain carries TRBV21-1 and TRBJ2-7; TRBD1, the D gene given by the table, was not confirmed from the DNA. TRBV21-1 is a recognized pseudogene. The CDR3 contains 17 residues. For the CDR3, the DNA is TGTGCCAGCAGCGGCCGGGGCAGGGGGCCTCTTCCCTACGAGCAGTACTTC. Translated: CASSGRGRGPLPYEQYF.

The rearrangement uses TRBV5-1 and TRBJ2-2; 7 nucleotides match TRBD2. Germline lookup yields CDR1 SGHRS and CDR2 YFSETQ. V dropped 0 bases and J dropped 3; count of bases not matched to a gene: 5. CDR3 length: 16 residues. Written as DNA, the CDR3 is TGCGCCAGCAGCTTGGTGGGGGGGTACTACACCGGGGAGCTGTTTTTT. This sequence encodes CASSLVGGYYTGELFF. The full variable domain, with the rest looked up from reference TRBV5-1 and TRBJ2-2, is KAGVTQTPRYLIKTRGQQVTLSCSPISGHRSVSWYQQTPGQGLQFLFEYFSETQRNKGNFPGRFSGRQFSNSRSEMNVSTLELGDSALYLCASSLVGGYYTGELFFGEGSRLTVL.

The rearrangement joins TRBV27 to TRBJ1-1, with TRBD1 identical over 9 bases. Looked up from germline, CDR1 is MNHEY and CDR2 is SMNVEV (reference sequence). The ends lost 4 bases at V and 5 bases at J; junction bases unmatched: 5. The CDR3 sequence is 14 residues long. DNA for the CDR3: TGTGCCAGCAGTTGGGACAGGGAATATACTGAAGCTTTCTTT. This gives the protein CASSWDREYTEAFF.

The gene calls are TRBV27 and TRBJ2-5, with 14 bases matching TRBD2. V shed 2 bases and J 2 bases; nucleotides not matched to a gene: 1. The CDR3 sequence is 16 residues long. Per germline, CDR1 MNHEY and CDR2 SMNVEV (reference sequence). CDR3 region: CASSLGLAGGQETQYF. The CDR3 coding sequence is TGTGCCAGCAGTTTAGGACTAGCGGGGGGACAAGAGACCCAGTACTTC.

This clone was found once. The chain employs TRBV7-9 and TRBJ2-5; 7 nucleotides agree with TRBD1. This CDR3 has 16 residues. V lost 5 bases and J lost 1; bases outside the gene matches: 10. Germline-derived CDR1 and CDR2 are SEHNR and FQNEAQ (reference sequence). Here the CDR3 DNA reads TGTGCCAGCAGCCTCCGGCTGGGACAGCCCCAAGAGACCCAGTACTTC. Translating gives CASSLRLGQPQETQYF.

This chain connects TRBV9 to TRBJ1-3; 9 bases agree with TRBD1. V lost 5 bases, J lost 1 base, and 7 bases stayed unmatched. CDR3 length equals 16 residues. Germline CDR1 and CDR2: SGDLS and YYNGEE. The CDR3 DNA follows: TGTGCCAGCAGACCGACAGGGGGAGTTTCTGGAAACACCATATATTTT. Its translation: CASRPTGGVSGNTIYF.

The chain is built from TRBV9 and TRBJ1-1, with 8 bases matching TRBD1. CDR1 is SGDLS and CDR2 is YYNGEE in the germline V gene. J was trimmed by 5 bases and V by 0 bases; bases with no gene match: 6. The CDR3 has 15 amino acids. CDR3 residues: CASSVAQGAGTEAFF. The CDR3 DNA follows: TGTGCCAGCAGCGTAGCGCAGGGGGCGGGAACTGAAGCTTTCTTT.

The chain joins TRBV9 to TRBJ1-2; 10 bases line up with TRBD1. The CDR3 totals 15 residues. Germline V gene lookup returns CDR1 SGDLS and CDR2 YYNGEE. Trimming took 6 bases from V and 4 from J; bases not matched to a gene: 9. The DNA of the CDR3 is TGTGCCAGCACCGTTTCGGGACAGGGGTTCTATGGCTACACCTTC. It encodes CASTVSGQGFYGYTF.

A few counts support this clone. V usage is TRBV9 and J usage is TRBJ1-4, with D perhaps matching TRBD1 (5 bases). Germline values: CDR1 SGDLS, CDR2 YYNGEE. The CDR3 length is 12 residues. V was clipped by 3 bases and J by 12 bases, with 12 bases between them. For the CDR3, the DNA is TGTGCCAGCAGCGCCACGGACATGGAACTGTTTTTT. It yields the protein CASSATDMELFF. Supplemented by reference TRBV9 and TRBJ1-4, the full variable domain reads DSGVTQTPKHLITATGQRVTLRCSPRSGDLSVYWYQQSLDQGLQFLIQYYNGEERAKGNILERFSAQQFPDLHSELNLSSLELGDSALYFCASSATDMELFFGSGTQLSVL.

This chain joins TRBV6-6 and TRBJ2-7; perhaps TRBD2 as D (5 bases). Trimming removed 6 bases at V and 1 base at J, with 13 bases between. The CDR3 length is 14 residues. Looked up from germline, CDR1 is MNHNY and CDR2 is SVGAGI (reference sequence). CDR3 amino acids: CASRAGPKSYEQYF. Written as DNA, the CDR3 is TGTGCCAGCAGGGCGGGCCCCAAATCCTACGAGCAGTACTTC.

The chain links TRBV23-1 to TRBJ2-2; D is possibly TRBD1 (6 bases). TRBV23-1 is treated as an ORF (open reading frame) with a function not yet certain. V dropped 4 bases and J dropped 0 bases, with 9 bases sitting between them. This CDR3 has 15 residues. CDR3 bases: TGCGCCAGCAGTCTCCGGACAGCGAACACCGGGGAGCTGTTTTTT. Protein product: CASSLRTANTGELFF.

This clone was picked up one time. The rearrangement links TRBV27 to TRBJ1-1; no clear D gene. Germline lookup yields CDR1 MNHEY and CDR2 SMNVEV (reference sequence). The CDR3 is 13 residues long. Trimming shortened V by 4 bases and J by 7 bases, and 13 bases separated the two germline ends. The CDR3 DNA reads as TGTGCCAGCAGTTCAGGCGGCGGGGATGAAGCTTTCTTT. This sequence encodes CASSSGGGDEAFF.

The chain combines TRBV11-2 with TRBJ2-2, with D unresolved. The CDR3 runs to 14 residues. V gave up 1 base and J gave up 0 bases, with 3 bases separating them. CDR1 is SGHAT and CDR2 is FQNNGV in the germline V gene. The CDR3, as DNA: TGTGCCAGCAGCTTAGCTCCGAACACCGGGGAGCTGTTTTTT. Amino acids: CASSLAPNTGELFF.

In DNA, the CDR3 is TGTGCCAGCAGCGTAACAACCGGGGGGGGTAACACTGAAGCTTTCTTT. Translated, it gives CASSVTTGGGNTEAFF. V and J are TRBV9 and TRBJ1-1; D perhaps matches TRBD1 (5 bases). The germline V and J ends were trimmed by 1 base and 2 bases, with 15 bases remaining between them. The germline CDR1 and CDR2 sequences are SGDLS and YYNGEE. The CDR3 sequence is 16 residues long.

The chain couples TRBV11-2 to TRBJ1-4; 8 bases match TRBD1. V lost 4 bases and J lost 8; bases outside the gene matches: 6. This CDR3 has 14 amino acids. CDR1 is SGHAT and CDR2 is FQNNGV in the germline V gene. CDR3 protein: CASSYGQGREKLFF. In DNA, the CDR3 is TGTGCCAGCAGCTATGGACAGGGCCGGGAAAAACTGTTTTTT.

This clone was observed a single time. The rearrangement links TRBV19 to TRBJ1-3; 7 bases are shared with TRBD1. This CDR3 is built from 12 residues. CDR1 and CDR2 from the germline V gene are LNHDA and SQIVND (reference sequence). V gave up 6 bases and J gave up 7 bases; unmatched junction bases: 3. The CDR3 DNA is TGTGCCAGTAGCGCCAGGGGGAACACCATATATTTT. This sequence encodes CASSARGNTIYF. Full variable domain (outside the CDR3, taken from reference TRBV19 and TRBJ1-3): DGGITQSPKYLFRKEGQNVTLSCEQNLNHDAMYWYRQDPGQGLRLIYYSQIVNDFQKGDIAEGYSVSREKKESFPLTVTSAQKNPTAFYLCASSARGNTIYFGEGSWLTVV.